This T cell receptor beta chain was sequenced for a study of cytotoxic CD8 clonotypes in ibrutinib-treated CLL. CDR3 length: 13 amino acids. The V gene's germline CDR1 is MNHNY and CDR2 SVGAGI (reference sequence). V gave up 5 bases and J gave up 2 bases, with 10 bases separating them. Profiled with immunoSEQ multiplex PCR; TCRdb holds only in-frame clones, not every one. The table lists 120,000 to 150,000 clones, roughly 80% of them singletons. The receptor was derived from a human donor with chronic lymphocytic leukemia. Sequencing was performed on PBMCs, taken after 12 months of ibrutinib treatment. J is TRBJ2-7 and V is TRBV6-6; tentatively, D is TRBD1 or TRBD2 (5 bases each). Written as DNA, the CDR3 is TGTGCCAGCAGTAGGGTGGGGGCCTACGAGCAGTACTTC. Residues: CASSRVGAYEQYF.